The subject of this entry is one TCR beta chain. Its matching antigen is unknown. The CDR3 loop spans 15 amino acids. Deletions cut 4 bases from V and 4 bases from J, with 16 bases between. CDR1 and CDR2 (germline): MNHEY, SMNVEV (reference sequence). This sample stems from a study of cytomegalovirus exposure and HLA in healthy donors. Study-wide points: Accurate prediction of most subjects' HLA-A and HLA-B alleles from TCR beta sequences was reported. Cytomegalovirus-associated status was assigned to 150 or so TCR beta chains.

60 Vbeta and 13 Jbeta primers were used in PCR. Profiled with immunoSEQ multiplex PCR; TCRdb holds only in-frame clones, not every one. The repertoire holds about 130,000 clones, just under 75% seen once, with over 4% in the top ten. This receptor was taken from a man aged 60 to 75 in good health and CMV-seropositive. The chain employs TRBV27 and TRBJ1-2, with D perhaps TRBD1 (5 bases). The sequenced material came from PBMCs. The DNA of the CDR3 is TGTGCCAGCAGTTGGAGCGGGGCAGGGCCCTATGGCTACACCTTC. This gives the protein CASSWSGAGPYGYTF.